This is a list of T cell receptor beta chains from one sample in a study of CD8 T cells in ankylosing spondylitis. Using its own MiXCR run on the 5' RACE reads, TCRdb lists one record per CDR3 protein. The data show 130,000 or so distinct CDR3 sequences, about 7% seen once. Sequenced: blood, either unsorted or a sorted T cell fraction (not recorded which). These TCRs come from a male donor with ankylosing spondylitis or in good health (not recorded which). CDR3s include the opening cysteine and the closing phenylalanine or tryptophan. Each record gives: CDR3 DNA, CDR3 protein, clone size, V gene, D gene, J gene. The D gene is left open where the match is weak. Size values are once, few and many counts, or a class for expanded clones, and some rows have none.

DNA: TGCGCCAGCAGCTTGGGCCTAGCGGAAAACCAAAACGAGCAGTACTTC
CDR3: CASSLGLAENQNEQYF
size: many
V: TRBV5-1
D: TRBD2
J: TRBJ2-7

DNA: TGCAGTGCCGGACTAGCGGGGGAGTCAGAGACCCAGTACTTC
CDR3: CSAGLAGESETQYF
size: many
V: TRBV20-1
D: TRBD2
J: TRBJ2-5

DNA: TGTGCCACCAGCAGCCCACGGACTAGCGATTTTAGCAGGGGAGAGACCCAGTACTTC
CDR3: CATSSPRTSDFSRGETQYF
size: few
V: TRBV15
D: TRBD2
J: TRBJ2-5

DNA: TGTGCCAGTAGTCCGGGACAGGGGGCGAACATTCAGTACTTC
CDR3: CASSPGQGANIQYF
size: -
V: TRBV19
D: TRBD1
J: TRBJ2-4

DNA: TGCAGTGCTAGGGATACTTCTGGGACGGACTACGAGCAGTACTTC
CDR3: CSARDTSGTDYEQYF
size: -
V: TRBV20-1
D: -
J: TRBJ2-7

DNA: TGCGCCAGCAGCCTGGGTTTGGTAGCGGGGGTCGAGCAGTACTTC
CDR3: CASSLGLVAGVEQYF
size: many
V: TRBV5-1
D: TRBD2
J: TRBJ2-7

DNA: TGTGCCAGCAGCCCCCTTGGGGGCGCAGAGACCCAGTACTTC
CDR3: CASSPLGGAETQYF
size: many
V: TRBV3-1
D: -
J: TRBJ2-5

DNA: TGCAGTGCTGACAACCGGGACAGGGGCGACACCATATATTTT
CDR3: CSADNRDRGDTIYF
size: many
V: TRBV20-1
D: TRBD1
J: TRBJ1-3

DNA: TGTGCCAGCAGTGTGGAGAACACCGGGGAGCTGTTTTTT
CDR3: CASSVENTGELFF
size: many
V: TRBV6-4
D: -
J: TRBJ2-2

DNA: TGTGCCAGCAGCCTATCCGGACCCAGACACGAGCAGTACTTC
CDR3: CASSLSGPRHEQYF
size: many
V: TRBV5-6
D: -
J: TRBJ2-7

DNA: TGTGCCAGCAGCTTAGTGGGGGCCCAGAATGAGCAGTTCTTC
CDR3: CASSLVGAQNEQFF
size: many
V: TRBV7-2
D: -
J: TRBJ2-1

DNA: TGTGCCAGCAGCTTTACTCAACCGGAGCAGTTCTTC
CDR3: CASSFTQPEQFF
size: -
V: TRBV7-3
D: -
J: TRBJ2-1

DNA: TGTGCCACCAGTGATTTGATAGAAAGCTCCTACAATGAGCAGTTCTTC
CDR3: CATSDLIESSYNEQFF
size: -
V: TRBV24-1
D: -
J: TRBJ2-1

DNA: TGCAGTGCTAGCTTCCTTAGCGGGAGGGCCGCAGATACGCAGTATTTT
CDR3: CSASFLSGRAADTQYF
size: many
V: TRBV20-1
D: TRBD2
J: TRBJ2-3

DNA: TGTGCCAGCAGTCGTAGTCCCAGAGATACGCAGTATTTT
CDR3: CASSRSPRDTQYF
size: many
V: TRBV7-9
D: -
J: TRBJ2-3

DNA: TGCAGCGTTTTGTATGTTATAACGGGAGAGCAGTACTTC
CDR3: CSVLYVITGEQYF
size: -
V: TRBV29-1
D: -
J: TRBJ2-7